These T cell receptor beta chains were read from a single sample in a study of regulatory T cells in long-lasting Graves disease. TCRdb re-called the multiplex PCR reads with MiXCR, one entry per CDR3 protein. The data contain about 370,000 distinct CDR3 sequences, 15% of them singletons. The sample in question was peripheral blood mononuclear cells (PBMCs), obtained at new diagnosis, from a patient treated with antithyroid drugs. These receptors all stem from a female donor with Graves disease. Each CDR3 is given with its conserved first and last residue. Each record gives: D gene, J gene, clone size, V gene, CDR3 protein, CDR3 DNA. The D gene is left open where the match is weak. The size field is filled for only some rows; it gives once, few, many or a size class.

>TRBD2|TRBJ2-5|many|TRBV10-3
CAIREAGGPQETQYF
TGTGCCATCAGGGAAGCGGGGGGACCTCAAGAGACCCAGTACTTC
>TRBD1|TRBJ2-7|many|TRBV12-5
CASGLILSGQGYEQYF
TGTGCTAGTGGTTTGATACTGTCGGGACAGGGCTACGAGCAGTACTTC
>.|TRBJ2-7|few|TRBV19
CASSTGPPYEQYF
TGTGCCAGTAGTACAGGGCCCCCGTACGAGCAGTACTTC
>.|TRBJ1-2|many|TRBV28
CASYIGEGAGEGYTF
TGTGCCAGTTACATTGGCGAAGGTGCCGGGGAGGGCTACACCTTC
>.|TRBJ2-7|few|TRBV27
CASSRGGDEQYF
TGTGCCAGCAGCCGGGGTGGCGACGAGCAGTACTTC
>TRBD2|TRBJ2-2|many|TRBV7-8
CASSLRGLAGGNTGELFF
TGTGCCAGCAGCCTTAGGGGATTAGCGGGGGGGAACACCGGGGAGCTGTTTTTT
>.|TRBJ1-2|many|TRBV2
CASSEIGGGITTNYGYTF
TGTGCCAGCAGTGAAATCGGGGGAGGGATCACTACTAACTATGGCTACACCTTC
>TRBD1|TRBJ1-2|few|TRBV14
CASSPHRDRALFGYGYTF
TGTGCCAGCAGCCCTCACCGGGACAGGGCTTTGTTTGGCTATGGCTACACCTTC
>.|TRBJ2-3|few|TRBV18
CASSPTSARSTDTQYF
TGTGCCAGCTCACCGACGAGTGCCCGGAGCACAGATACGCAGTATTTT
>.|TRBJ2-7|.|TRBV5-1
CASSKGPASSYEQYF
TGCGCCAGCAGCAAGGGACCAGCCTCATCCTACGAGCAGTACTTC
>.|TRBJ1-1|many|TRBV29-1
CSVEASGEAFF
TGCAGCGTTGAAGCCAGCGGAGAAGCTTTCTTT
>.|TRBJ1-2|few|TRBV11-1
CASSLYTGNYGYTF
TGTGCCAGCAGCTTATACACAGGCAACTATGGCTACACCTTC
>.|TRBJ1-4|many|TRBV2
CASIGREKLEKLFF
TGTGCCAGCATTGGCAGAGAGAAGCTGGAGAAACTGTTTTTT
>.|TRBJ1-4|.|TRBV4-1
CASSQDAVPAMKILFF
TGCGCCAGCAGCCAAGACGCGGTTCCGGCAATGAAAATACTGTTTTTT
>.|TRBJ1-1|many|TRBV5-1
CASSLQYRDEAFF
TGCGCCAGCAGCTTGCAGTACAGGGATGAAGCTTTCTTT
>.|TRBJ1-1|many|TRBV12-3/TRBV12-4
CASSLGTVAEAFF
TGTGCCAGCAGTTTAGGGACAGTTGCTGAAGCTTTCTTT
>.|TRBJ1-2|.|TRBV6-2/TRBV6-3
CASSLRSGVDGYTF
TGTGCCAGCAGCCTAAGGAGCGGGGTTGACGGCTACACCTTC
>.|TRBJ1-6|.|TRBV18
CASSPGTAANSPLHF
TGTGCCAGCTCACCCGGGACCGCGGCTAATTCACCCCTCCACTTT
>TRBD1|TRBJ2-3|many|TRBV5-1
CASRRVTGGSTDTQYF
TGCGCCAGCAGGCGCGTTACAGGGGGCAGCACAGATACGCAGTATTTT
>.|TRBJ2-1|.|TRBV24-1
CATSAGQGGYNEQFF
TGTGCCACCTCTGCGGGGCAGGGTGGGTACAATGAGCAGTTCTTC
>.|TRBJ2-7|many|TRBV27
CASRGDFNSYEQYF
TGTGCCAGCAGGGGGGACTTCAATTCCTACGAGCAGTACTTC
>.|TRBJ1-4|many|TRBV5-6
CASTPSGTRREKLFF
TGTGCCAGCACCCCCTCCGGGACAAGGAGAGAAAAACTGTTTTTT
>.|TRBJ2-1|.|TRBV5-1
CASSLGEGTVVNEQFF
TGCGCCAGCAGCTTGGGGGAGGGGACAGTAGTAAATGAGCAGTTCTTC
>.|TRBJ2-2|many|TRBV3-1
CASSPYYVSGELFF
TGTGCCAGCAGCCCCTACTACGTGTCTGGGGAGCTGTTTTTT
>TRBD2|TRBJ2-2|few|TRBV24-1
CATSSGSGGENTGELFF
TGTGCCACCAGTTCGGGTAGCGGGGGAGAGAACACCGGGGAGCTGTTTTTT
>TRBD2|TRBJ2-3|.|TRBV7-9
CASRLAGVGTDTQYF
TGTGCCAGCAGGTTAGCGGGAGTTGGAACAGATACGCAGTATTTT
>.|TRBJ2-1|many|TRBV7-9
CASSLALHNEQFF
TGTGCCAGCAGCTTAGCGCTCCACAATGAGCAGTTCTTC
>.|TRBJ1-1|many|TRBV11-2
CASSLLAGEAFF
TGTGCCAGCAGCTTATTAGCCGGGGAGGCTTTCTTT
>.|TRBJ2-7|many|TRBV20-1
CSARQGRAYEQYF
TGCAGTGCTAGACAGGGGAGGGCCTACGAGCAGTACTTC
>.|TRBJ1-1|.|TRBV10-1
CASSGSTANTEAFF
TGCGCCAGCAGTGGCTCGACAGCGAACACTGAAGCTTTCTTT
>.|TRBJ2-7|many|TRBV7-2
CASSSAGGLGYEQYF
TGTGCCAGCAGCTCCGCCGGAGGGCTAGGCTACGAGCAGTACTTC
>.|TRBJ2-7|many|TRBV4-3
CASSQELAYEQYF
TGCGCCAGCAGCCAAGAGCTAGCGTACGAGCAGTACTTC
>TRBD2|TRBJ2-2|many|TRBV24-1
CATSLGLAGGIGNTGELFF
TGTGCCACCAGTCTCGGACTAGCGGGAGGAATAGGAAACACCGGGGAGCTGTTTTTT
>.|TRBJ1-5|.|TRBV6-2/TRBV6-3
CASSEAFFSSNQPQHF
TGTGCCAGCAGTGAAGCTTTTTTCAGTAGCAATCAGCCCCAGCATTTT
>.|TRBJ1-1|.|TRBV10-3
CAMSNREPGTEAFF
TGTGCCATGAGTAACAGGGAGCCCGGCACTGAAGCTTTCTTT
>.|TRBJ2-7|.|TRBV28
CASSLRLYGQSSYEQYF
TGTGCCAGCAGTTTACGTCTTTATGGACAGAGCTCCTACGAGCAGTACTTC
>TRBD2|TRBJ2-1|few|TRBV12-3/TRBV12-4
CASSAPLTSGGPEQFF
TGTGCCAGCAGTGCGCCGCTGACTAGCGGGGGGCCCGAGCAGTTCTTC
>TRBD2|TRBJ2-7|.|TRBV7-2
CASSLMVAGGKNSYEQYF
TGTGCCAGCAGCTTAATGGTAGCGGGAGGGAAAAACTCCTACGAGCAGTACTTC
>TRBD1|TRBJ1-1|many|TRBV3-1
CASSHAGQGDTEAFF
TGTGCCAGCAGCCATGCTGGACAGGGGGACACTGAAGCTTTCTTT
>.|TRBJ1-1|few|TRBV19
CASSISLHNTEAFF
TGTGCCAGTAGTATTTCCCTTCATAACACTGAAGCTTTCTTT
>.|TRBJ2-6|.|TRBV2
CASSLRNSGANVLTF
TGTGCCAGCAGTCTACGGAACTCTGGGGCCAACGTCCTGACTTTC
>.|TRBJ2-1|many|TRBV7-9
CASSPEGTGLAYNEQFF
TGTGCCAGCAGCCCTGAGGGAACAGGGTTAGCCTACAATGAGCAGTTCTTC
>TRBD2|TRBJ2-3|many|TRBV6-4
CASSDSAGGGSDTQYF
TGTGCCAGCAGTGACTCAGCGGGAGGGGGCTCAGATACGCAGTATTTT
>.|TRBJ2-7|many|TRBV7-2
CASSFYSGTYEQYF
TGTGCCAGCAGCTTCTATAGCGGTACCTACGAGCAGTACTTC
>TRBD1|TRBJ2-5|many|TRBV12-3/TRBV12-4
CASTSRRWDSDVNRQETQYF
TGTGCCAGCACCAGCCGAAGGTGGGACAGCGACGTTAACCGACAAGAGACCCAGTACTTC
>.|TRBJ2-1|.|TRBV5-1
CASSLEGGNRMMGEFF
TGCGCCAGCAGCTTGGAGGGCGGGAACCGAATGATGGGGGAGTTCTTC